A selection of T cell receptor beta chains follows, all from one sample in a study of blood T cell repertoires in COVID-19. Measured with immunoSEQ multiplex PCR; TCRdb has only the in-frame clones, and not every one. In the table there are some 500,000 clones, over 75% of which are singletons. Sequenced input: PBMCs or T cells enriched from blood (not recorded which). Receptor source: a woman in her thirties or forties who had recovered from COVID-19. Each CDR3 is given with its conserved first and last residue. The D gene is left open where the match is weak. Rows give clone size only sometimes, using once, few, many, or a class for an expanded clone.

v_gene: TRBV24-1
abundance: -
d_gene: -
j_gene: TRBJ2-7
CDR3aa: CATSDTNVGVSGQYF
CDR3nt: TGTGCCACCAGTGATACCAATGTCGGGGTCTCAGGGCAGTACTTC

v_gene: TRBV4-1
abundance: -
d_gene: TRBD2
j_gene: TRBJ2-1
CDR3aa: CASGRGLAGTYNEQFF
CDR3nt: TGCGCCAGCGGGCGGGGGCTAGCGGGAACCTACAATGAGCAGTTCTTC

v_gene: TRBV28
abundance: -
d_gene: -
j_gene: TRBJ2-7
CDR3aa: CASSGEGVSYEQYF
CDR3nt: TGTGCCAGCAGTGGTGAGGGTGTCTCCTACGAGCAGTACTTC

v_gene: TRBV27
abundance: once
d_gene: -
j_gene: TRBJ2-3
CDR3aa: CASSLLGGEGTDTQYF
CDR3nt: TGTGCCAGCAGTTTATTGGGGGGTGAAGGCACAGATACGCAGTATTTT

v_gene: TRBV30
abundance: -
d_gene: -
j_gene: TRBJ1-1
CDR3aa: CAWSDGVNTEAFF
CDR3nt: TGTGCCTGGTCAGACGGAGTGAACACTGAAGCTTTCTTT

v_gene: TRBV7-9
abundance: -
d_gene: -
j_gene: TRBJ2-7
CDR3aa: CASSSQADSYEQYF
CDR3nt: TGTGCCAGCAGCTCCCAGGCTGACTCCTACGAGCAGTACTTC

v_gene: TRBV4-3
abundance: -
d_gene: TRBD2
j_gene: TRBJ2-2
CDR3aa: CASSQLAGERTGELFF
CDR3nt: TGCGCCAGCAGCCAGTTAGCGGGAGAAAGAACCGGGGAGCTGTTTTTT

v_gene: TRBV15
abundance: -
d_gene: -
j_gene: TRBJ1-4
CDR3aa: CATSRTQEKLFF
CDR3nt: TGTGCCACCAGCAGGACACAAGAAAAACTGTTTTTT

v_gene: TRBV4-2
abundance: -
d_gene: TRBD2
j_gene: TRBJ2-1
CDR3aa: CASSLLPGLAGVNEQFF
CDR3nt: TGTGCCAGCAGCCTTCTACCGGGACTAGCGGGAGTCAATGAGCAGTTCTTC

v_gene: TRBV14
abundance: -
d_gene: TRBD2
j_gene: TRBJ2-2
CDR3aa: CASSLLGGARYTGELFF
CDR3nt: TGTGCCAGCAGCCTGTTGGGAGGGGCGCGGTACACCGGGGAGCTGTTTTTT

v_gene: TRBV4-3
abundance: -
d_gene: TRBD1
j_gene: TRBJ2-7
CDR3aa: CASSRRTGGSSYEQYF
CDR3nt: TGCGCCAGCAGCCGTCGGACAGGGGGCAGCTCCTACGAGCAGTACTTC